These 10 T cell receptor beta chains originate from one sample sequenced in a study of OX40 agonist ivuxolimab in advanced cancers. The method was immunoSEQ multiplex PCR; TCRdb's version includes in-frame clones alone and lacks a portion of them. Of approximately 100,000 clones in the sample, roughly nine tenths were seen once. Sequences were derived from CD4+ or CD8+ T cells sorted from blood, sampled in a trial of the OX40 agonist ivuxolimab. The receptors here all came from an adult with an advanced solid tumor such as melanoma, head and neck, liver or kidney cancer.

The CDR3 loop reads CASSLGGTGLGNTEAFF. The CDR3 region has the DNA TGTGCCAGCAGCTTGGGCGGGACAGGTTTAGGGAACACTGAAGCTTTCTTT. V gene TRBV5-4 combines with J gene TRBJ1-1; 8 bases agree with TRBD1. The V gene's germline CDR1 is SGHNT and CDR2 YYREEE (reference sequence). This CDR3 region has 17 residues. V dropped 0 bases and J dropped 1; count of bases not matched to a gene: 8.

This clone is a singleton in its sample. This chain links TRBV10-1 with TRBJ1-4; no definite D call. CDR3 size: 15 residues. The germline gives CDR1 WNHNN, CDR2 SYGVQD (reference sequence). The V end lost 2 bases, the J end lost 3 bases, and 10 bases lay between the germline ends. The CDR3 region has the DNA TGCGCCAGCAGTGAGGGTAGACCCCCTAATGAAAAACTGTTTTTT. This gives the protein CASSEGRPPNEKLFF.

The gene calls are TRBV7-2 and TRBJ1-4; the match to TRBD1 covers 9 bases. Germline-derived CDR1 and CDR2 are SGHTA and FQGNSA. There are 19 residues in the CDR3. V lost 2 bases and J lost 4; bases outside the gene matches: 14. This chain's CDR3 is CASSLNTFYRQGVNEKLFF. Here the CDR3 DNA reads TGTGCCAGCAGCTTAAACACTTTTTATCGACAGGGGGTTAATGAAAAACTGTTTTTT.

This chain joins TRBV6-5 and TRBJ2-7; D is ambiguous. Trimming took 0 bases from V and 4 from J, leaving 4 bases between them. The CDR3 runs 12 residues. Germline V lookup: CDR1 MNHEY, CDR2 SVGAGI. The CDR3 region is CASSYSPYEQYF. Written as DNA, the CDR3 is TGTGCCAGCAGTTACTCTCCGTACGAGCAGTACTTC.

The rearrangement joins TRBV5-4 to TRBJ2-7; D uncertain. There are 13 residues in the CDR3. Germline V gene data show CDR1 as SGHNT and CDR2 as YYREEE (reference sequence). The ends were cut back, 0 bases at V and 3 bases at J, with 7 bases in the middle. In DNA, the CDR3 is TGTGCCAGCAGCTTGGAACGGATCTACGAGCAGTACTTC. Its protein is CASSLERIYEQYF.

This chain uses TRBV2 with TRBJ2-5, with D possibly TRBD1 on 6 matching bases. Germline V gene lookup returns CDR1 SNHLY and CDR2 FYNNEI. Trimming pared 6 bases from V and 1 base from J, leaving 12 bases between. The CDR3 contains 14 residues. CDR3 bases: TGTGCCAGCAGCTTACAGGGTGGCCAAGAGACCCAGTACTTC. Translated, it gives CASSLQGGQETQYF.

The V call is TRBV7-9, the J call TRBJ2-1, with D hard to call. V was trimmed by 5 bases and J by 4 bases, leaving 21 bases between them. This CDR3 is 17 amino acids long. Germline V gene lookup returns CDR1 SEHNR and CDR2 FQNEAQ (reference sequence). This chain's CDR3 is CASSPIGVSMGYNEQFF. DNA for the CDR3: TGTGCCAGCAGCCCCATCGGAGTGAGCATGGGGTACAATGAGCAGTTCTTC.

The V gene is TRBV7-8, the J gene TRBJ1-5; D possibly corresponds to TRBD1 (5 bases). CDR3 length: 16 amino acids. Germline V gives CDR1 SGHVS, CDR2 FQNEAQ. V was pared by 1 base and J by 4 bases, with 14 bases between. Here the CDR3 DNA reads TGTGCCAGCAGCTTAGAGCCGGGACGGACAAATCAGCCCCAGCATTTT. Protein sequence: CASSLEPGRTNQPQHF.

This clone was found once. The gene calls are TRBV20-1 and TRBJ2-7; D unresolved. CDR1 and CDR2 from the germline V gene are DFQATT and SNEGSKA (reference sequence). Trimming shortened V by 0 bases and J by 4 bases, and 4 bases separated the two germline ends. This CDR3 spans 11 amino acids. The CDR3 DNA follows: TGCAGTGCTAGAGAGTTTTACGAGCAGTACTTC. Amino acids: CSAREFYEQYF.

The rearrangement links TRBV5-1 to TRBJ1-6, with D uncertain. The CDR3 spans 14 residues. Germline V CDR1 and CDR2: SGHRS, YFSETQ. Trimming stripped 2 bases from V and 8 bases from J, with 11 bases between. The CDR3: CASSFDGEDSPLHF. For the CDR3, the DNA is TGCGCCAGCAGCTTTGACGGGGAGGATTCACCCCTCCACTTT. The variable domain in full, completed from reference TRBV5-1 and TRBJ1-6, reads KAGVTQTPRYLIKTRGQQVTLSCSPISGHRSVSWYQQTPGQGLQFLFEYFSETQRNKGNFPGRFSGRQFSNSRSEMNVSTLELGDSALYLCASSFDGEDSPLHFGNGTRLTVT.